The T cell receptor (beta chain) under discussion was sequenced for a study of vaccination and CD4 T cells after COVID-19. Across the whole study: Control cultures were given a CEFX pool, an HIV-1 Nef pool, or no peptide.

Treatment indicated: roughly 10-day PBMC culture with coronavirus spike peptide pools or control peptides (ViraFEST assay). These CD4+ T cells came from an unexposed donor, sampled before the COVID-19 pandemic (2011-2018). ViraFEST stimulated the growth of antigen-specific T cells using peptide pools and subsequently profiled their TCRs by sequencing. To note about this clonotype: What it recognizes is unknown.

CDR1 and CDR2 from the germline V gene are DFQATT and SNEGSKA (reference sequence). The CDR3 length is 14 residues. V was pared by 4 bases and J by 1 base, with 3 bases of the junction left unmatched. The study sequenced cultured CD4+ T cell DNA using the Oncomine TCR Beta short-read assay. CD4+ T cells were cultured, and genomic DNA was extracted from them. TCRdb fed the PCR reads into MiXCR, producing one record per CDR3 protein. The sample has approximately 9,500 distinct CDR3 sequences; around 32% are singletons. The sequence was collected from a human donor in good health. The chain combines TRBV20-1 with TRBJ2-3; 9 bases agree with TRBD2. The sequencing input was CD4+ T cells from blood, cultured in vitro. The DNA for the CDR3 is TGCAGTGCTACTGGGACTAGCCGCACAGATACGCAGTATTTT. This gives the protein CSATGTSRTDTQYF.